This is a list of T cell receptor beta chains from one sample in a study of T-cell reconstitution after alpha-beta-depleted transplantation in children. Using its own MiXCR run on the PCR reads, TCRdb lists one record per CDR3 protein. The sample has fewer than 700,000 distinct CDR3 sequences; under 30% are singletons. The source material was PBMCs, mostly from graft donor cells, sampled 360 days after TCRalphabeta/CD19-depleted stem cell transplant. These receptors were obtained from a boy in the first two years of life who had a stem cell transplant for acute myeloid leukemia, so the T cells may come from the graft donor. The CDR3 runs from the conserved cysteine through the conserved F or W. Each record gives: D gene, CDR3 length, J gene, V gene, clone size, CDR3 protein, CDR3 DNA. A D gene is named only where the DNA matches it firmly. Rows give clone size only sometimes, using once, few, many, or a class for an expanded clone.

NA 12 TRBJ1-1 TRBV29-1 NA CSGGPANTEAFF TGCAGCGGGGGCCCAGCGAACACTGAAGCTTTCTTT
NA 9 TRBJ2-2 TRBV6-4 few CAISAELFF TGTGCCATCTCAGCGGAGCTGTTTTTT
NA 11 TRBJ2-3 TRBV12-3/TRBV12-4 NA CASSSGPEEYF TGTGCCAGCAGTTCGGGACCCGAGGAGTATTTT
NA 13 TRBJ1-2 TRBV20-1 few CSARSGHNYGYTF TGCAGTGCTAGGTCAGGCCATAACTATGGCTACACCTTC
NA 14 TRBJ2-3 TRBV5-5 few CASSPPGLTDTQYF TGTGCCAGCAGCCCGCCGGGACTCACAGATACGCAGTATTTT
NA 13 TRBJ2-7 TRBV12-3/TRBV12-4 NA CASSFQGIGEQYF TGTGCCAGCAGTTTTCAGGGTATCGGCGAGCAGTACTTC
TRBD1 16 TRBJ1-2 TRBV6-4 NA CASCWDRTTSNYGYTF TGTGCCAGCTGCTGGGACAGGACTACCTCTAACTATGGCTACACCTTC
NA 14 TRBJ2-5 TRBV7-9 few CASSPAGHSETQYF TGTGCCAGCAGCCCAGCGGGACATTCAGAGACCCAGTACTTC
NA 14 TRBJ2-2 TRBV7-9 few CASSLAYSTGELFF TGTGCCAGCAGCTTAGCCTACTCCACCGGGGAGCTGTTTTTT
NA 13 TRBJ2-5 TRBV12-3/TRBV12-4 many CASSSGGEETQYF TGTGCCAGCAGTTCCGGGGGCGAAGAGACCCAGTACTTC
NA 12 TRBJ1-2 TRBV29-1 few CSVRGWGHGYTF TGCAGCGTTCGGGGATGGGGTCATGGCTACACCTTC
NA 12 TRBJ2-2 TRBV10-1 NA CASRSDTGELFF TGCGCCAGCAGGTCAGACACCGGGGAGCTGTTTTTT
TRBD2 15 TRBJ2-7 TRBV13 few CASSLAGGPMSEQYF TGTGCCAGCAGCCTAGCGGGGGGTCCCATGAGCGAGCAGTACTTC
TRBD2 15 TRBJ2-5 TRBV6-5 once CASSYGTREEETQYF TGTGCCAGCAGTTACGGGACTAGGGAGGAAGAGACCCAGTACTTC
NA 12 TRBJ2-1 TRBV14 many CASSQDRREQFF TGTGCCAGCAGCCAAGATCGACGGGAGCAGTTCTTC
NA 14 TRBJ1-6 TRBV5-1 NA CASSPGQRHWSLHF TGCGCCAGCAGCCCCGGACAGCGACATTGGTCCCTCCACTTT
NA 14 TRBJ1-1 TRBV10-3 few CAISTGLMNTEAFF TGTGCCATCAGTACGGGCCTCATGAACACTGAAGCTTTCTTT
TRBD1 17 TRBJ2-3 TRBV5-1 NA CASSPDRGRFSTDTQYF TGCGCCAGCAGCCCGGACAGGGGGCGGTTTAGCACAGATACGCAGTATTTT
TRBD1 15 TRBJ1-5 TRBV24-1 many CATSEAATGGQPQHF TGTGCCACCAGTGAGGCCGCTACAGGGGGTCAGCCCCAGCATTTT
NA 14 TRBJ2-5 TRBV25-1 many CASSVDRYQETQYF TGTGCCAGCAGTGTCGACAGGTACCAAGAGACCCAGTACTTC
TRBD1 13 TRBJ2-7 TRBV29-1 few CSVVGQGSYEQYF TGCAGCGTCGTCGGACAGGGCTCCTACGAGCAGTACTTC
NA 15 TRBJ2-5 TRBV30 NA CAWTGGGRRRETQYF TGTGCCTGGACCGGTGGAGGCAGGCGGCGAGAGACCCAGTACTTC
TRBD1 15 TRBJ2-5 TRBV7-3 NA CASSLTGTGDETQYF TGTGCCAGCAGCTTAACCGGGACAGGGGATGAGACCCAGTACTTC
NA 14 TRBJ1-4 TRBV29-1 NA CSVERVGTNEKLFF TGCAGCGTTGAACGTGTAGGGACGAATGAAAAACTGTTTTTT
TRBD2 12 TRBJ2-3 TRBV10-3 many CAMSGGPDTQYF TGTGCCATGAGCGGGGGTCCAGATACGCAGTATTTT
NA 13 TRBJ1-2 TRBV20-1 NA CSARETENYGYTF TGCAGTGCTAGAGAGACAGAGAACTATGGCTACACCTTC
NA 13 TRBJ2-7 TRBV11-2 many CASSLGVRYEQYF TGTGCCAGCAGCTTAGGTGTAAGATACGAGCAGTACTTC
NA 13 TRBJ2-7 TRBV4-2 NA CASSQDGEDEQYF TGTGCCAGCAGCCAAGATGGGGAGGACGAGCAGTACTTC
NA 13 TRBJ1-1 TRBV12-3/TRBV12-4 NA CASSFTADTEAFF TGTGCCAGCAGTTTTACGGCAGACACTGAAGCTTTCTTT
NA 15 TRBJ2-4 TRBV20-1 NA CSARNGVEAKNIQYF TGCAGTGCTAGGAACGGGGTCGAAGCCAAAAACATTCAGTACTTC
NA 17 TRBJ1-1 TRBV4-1 NA CASSHLYGRTKNTEAFF TGCGCCAGCAGCCACCTCTATGGGAGGACAAAGAACACTGAAGCTTTCTTT
NA 16 TRBJ1-5 TRBV24-1 few CATSDLKGSSNQPQHF TGTGCCACCAGTGATTTGAAGGGGAGCAGCAATCAGCCCCAGCATTTT
TRBD2 15 TRBJ2-3 TRBV20-1 few CSALSGEAGTDTQYF TGCAGTGCCCTTAGCGGGGAAGCAGGAACAGATACGCAGTATTTT
TRBD2 14 TRBJ2-1 TRBV20-1 many CSAHGTSGADEQFF TGCAGTGCACATGGGACTAGCGGGGCCGATGAGCAGTTCTTC
TRBD2 14 TRBJ2-5 TRBV20-1 NA CSAILAGGQETQYF TGCAGTGCCATCCTAGCGGGGGGTCAAGAGACCCAGTACTTC
NA 12 TRBJ2-5 TRBV7-2 many CASSLLTATQYF TGTGCCAGCAGCCTTCTGACTGCGACCCAGTACTTC
NA 17 TRBJ2-3 TRBV5-1 NA CASSLVRAPTKEDTQYF TGCGCCAGCAGCTTGGTCCGGGCCCCCACTAAGGAAGATACGCAGTATTTT
NA 15 TRBJ2-3 TRBV6-2/TRBV6-3 NA CASQSKGNKADTQYF TGTGCCAGCCAGAGCAAGGGTAACAAGGCAGATACGCAGTATTTT
NA 14 TRBJ1-3 TRBV27 few CASSPLASGNTIYF TGTGCCAGCAGTCCCTTGGCCTCTGGAAACACCATATATTTT
NA 14 TRBJ1-2 TRBV6-5 many CASSYSGGNNGYTF TGTGCCAGCAGTTACTCGGGGGGGAATAATGGCTACACCTTC
NA 14 TRBJ1-6 TRBV12-3/TRBV12-4 few CASSFIDADSPLHF TGTGCCAGCAGTTTTATCGACGCGGATTCACCCCTCCACTTT
TRBD2 14 TRBJ2-7 TRBV12-3/TRBV12-4 many CASSSRLAGGPVYF TGTGCCAGCAGCTCGCGACTAGCGGGGGGACCCGTGTACTTC
NA 12 TRBJ1-1 TRBV29-1 few CSVLVVDTEAFF TGCAGCGTTCTTGTGGTCGACACTGAAGCTTTCTTT
NA 15 TRBJ1-1 TRBV7-9 NA CASSQFGHQNTEAFF TGTGCCAGCAGTCAATTCGGACACCAGAACACTGAAGCTTTCTTT
NA 15 TRBJ1-1 TRBV7-3 few CASSLHRLVNTEAFF TGTGCCAGCAGCCTTCACCGACTGGTGAACACTGAAGCTTTCTTT
TRBD1 14 TRBJ2-7 TRBV2 NA CASNPDRAVYEQYF TGTGCCAGCAACCCTGACAGGGCGGTCTACGAGCAGTACTTC
NA 14 TRBJ1-5 TRBV20-1 many CSARKDYSNQPQHF TGCAGTGCTAGAAAAGACTATAGCAATCAGCCCCAGCATTTT
TRBD1 21 TRBJ2-6 TRBV10-3 few CAIKGANVRPGQSSGANVLTF TGTGCCATCAAGGGCGCCAATGTCCGCCCGGGACAGAGCTCTGGGGCCAACGTCCTGACTTTC
NA 16 TRBJ1-5 TRBV4-3 few CASSQELRQYNQPQHF TGCGCCAGCAGCCAAGAACTGAGACAGTACAATCAGCCCCAGCATTTT
NA 15 TRBJ2-2 TRBV29-1 NA CSVDRGGPGTGELFF TGCAGCGTTGACAGGGGGGGCCCGGGCACCGGGGAGCTGTTTTTT
NA 17 TRBJ2-1 TRBV24-1 few CATSDPRTGSSYNEQFF TGTGCCACCAGTGATCCACGGACGGGTAGCTCCTACAATGAGCAGTTCTTC
TRBD1 17 TRBJ2-5 TRBV10-1 few CASSESVGTGPQETQYF TGCGCCAGCAGTGAGTCTGTGGGGACAGGACCTCAAGAGACCCAGTACTTC
NA 15 TRBJ2-7 TRBV12-3/TRBV12-4 many CASRPSLGGDYEQYF TGTGCCAGCAGACCCTCCCTAGGGGGGGACTACGAGCAGTACTTC